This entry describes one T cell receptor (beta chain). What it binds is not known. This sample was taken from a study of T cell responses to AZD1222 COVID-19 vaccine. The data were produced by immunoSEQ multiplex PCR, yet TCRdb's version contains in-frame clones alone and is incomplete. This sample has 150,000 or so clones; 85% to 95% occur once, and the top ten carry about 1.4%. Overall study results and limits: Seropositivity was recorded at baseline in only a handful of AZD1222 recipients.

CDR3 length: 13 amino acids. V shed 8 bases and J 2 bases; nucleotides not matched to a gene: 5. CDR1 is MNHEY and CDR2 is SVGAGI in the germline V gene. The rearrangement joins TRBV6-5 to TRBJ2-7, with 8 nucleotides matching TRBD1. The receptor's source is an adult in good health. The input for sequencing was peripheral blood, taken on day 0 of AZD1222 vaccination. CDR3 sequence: CASRDRRTYEQYF. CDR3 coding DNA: TGTGCCAGCCGGGACAGGCGTACCTACGAGCAGTACTTC.